Listed here are 9 T cell receptor beta chains from one sample, sequenced in a study of blood T cell repertoires in COVID-19. Assay used: immunoSEQ multiplex PCR; TCRdb lists only in-frame clones, some missing. The table lists 200,000 to 300,000 clones, 88% of them singletons, with 2% to 2.5% in the top ten. Sequenced input: PBMCs or T cells enriched from blood (not recorded which). Receptors were obtained from a woman aged 40-49 years with acute COVID-19.

The CDR3 protein is CASSLEGCHPGKIADYTDTQYF. The CDR3 DNA reads TGTGCCAGCAGTTTGGAGGGGTGCCACCCAGGCAAGATAGCGGACTACACAGATACGCAGTATTTT. The gene calls are TRBV27 and TRBJ2-3; tentative D call: TRBD2 (6 bases). The germline V gene encodes CDR1 MNHEY and CDR2 SMNVEV (reference sequence). The V end was cut by 3 bases, the J end by 2 bases, with 33 bases between. This CDR3 has 22 amino acids.

The rearrangement joins TRBV19 to TRBJ1-1; D remains unclear. The V gene's germline CDR1 is LNHDA and CDR2 SQIVND (reference sequence). Trimming pared 3 bases from V and 7 bases from J, leaving 9 bases between. The CDR3 has 12 amino acids. The CDR3 DNA reads TGTGCCAGTAGTATGAGCAGACTTGAAGCTTTCTTT. This codes for CASSMSRLEAFF.

The chain combines TRBV29-1 with TRBJ2-5, with 8 bases matching TRBD2. J gave up 4 bases and V 4 bases, and 8 bases lay outside the gene matches. Germline V gene sequence: CDR1 SQVTM, CDR2 ANQGSEA. This CDR3 is built from 14 residues. Here the CDR3 DNA reads TGCAGCGTTGCGGTCGGGGGGGCGTCAGAGACCCAGTACTTC. This sequence encodes CSVAVGGASETQYF.

This chain uses TRBV2 with TRBJ1-5; D is unresolved. Trimming pared 8 bases from V and 0 bases from J, leaving 8 bases between. The germline V gene has CDR1 SNHLY and CDR2 FYNNEI. This CDR3 is 13 amino acids long. Here the CDR3 DNA reads TGTGCCAGCGGGCAGGATAGCAATCAGCCCCAGCATTTT. Protein product: CASGQDSNQPQHF.

The chain has TRBV19 and TRBJ2-1; D is undetermined. The V end lost 3 bases, the J end lost 5 bases, and 11 bases lay between the germline ends. Germline CDR1 LNHDA, CDR2 SQIVND (reference sequence). There are 14 residues in the CDR3. The CDR3 nucleotides read TGTGCCAGTAGTATTTTTATGGAGAACAATGAGCAGTTCTTC. Translation: CASSIFMENNEQFF.

The chain couples TRBV29-1 to TRBJ2-7, with a weak D call TRBD2 (5 bases). Germline V gene data show CDR1 as SQVTM and CDR2 as ANQGSEA. V was clipped by 3 bases and J by 5 bases, with 14 bases between them. The CDR3 has 13 residues. For the CDR3, the DNA is TGCAGCGTTGATAGGAGAAGCGGCAACGAGCAGTACGTC. This encodes CSVDRRSGNEQYV.

The chain recombines TRBV11-2 with TRBJ2-1, with D possibly matching TRBD1 (6 bases). Germline assignment: CDR1 SGHAT and CDR2 FQNNGV. The CDR3 is 15 amino acids. The ends were cut back, 1 base at V and 4 bases at J, with 11 bases in the middle. DNA for the CDR3: TGTGCCAGCAGCTTAGGGTGGACAGCATACAATGAGCAGTTCTTC. Translating gives CASSLGWTAYNEQFF.

The CDR3 DNA reads as TGTGCCAGCAGTTGGGGACAGGGAGGTAGTCAGCCCCAGCATTTT. Amino acid sequence: CASSWGQGGSQPQHF. The chain couples TRBV5-8 to TRBJ1-5; 9 bases are shared with TRBD1. The CDR3 consists of 15 residues. J was trimmed by 6 bases and V by 5 bases; bases with no gene match: 9. In germline, CDR1 is SGHTS, CDR2 YDEGEE. Full variable domain (missing parts from reference TRBV5-8 and TRBJ1-5): EAGVTQSPTHLIKTRGQQATLRCSPISGHTSVYWYQQALGLGLQFLLWYDEGEERNRGNFPPRFSGRQFPNYSSELNVNALELEDSALYLCASSWGQGGSQPQHFGDGTRLSIL.

The chain uses TRBV15 and TRBJ1-2, with no clear D. Per germline, CDR1 LNHNV and CDR2 YYDKDF (reference sequence). The CDR3 is made up of 16 amino acids. Between the trimmed V and J ends, which lost 0 bases and 4 bases, there was a span of 15 bases. The CDR3: CATSRERIPIPYGYTF. Here the CDR3 DNA reads TGTGCCACCAGCAGAGAGAGGATACCCATTCCCTATGGCTACACCTTC.